This TCR beta chain derives from a study of type 1 regulatory T cells. Looking at the study overall: This in vitro CD4 product, T-allo10, is enriched for Tr1 cells and alloantigen-specific.

A single record per CDR3 protein comes from TCRdb applying MiXCR to the reads. The sample has approximately 97,000 distinct CDR3 sequences; roughly 28% are singletons. In germline, CDR1 is LGHDT, CDR2 YNNKEL (reference sequence). Trimming shortened V by 5 bases and J by 2 bases, and 12 bases separated the two germline ends. The CDR3 sequence is 14 residues long. This clonotype was seen more than once but under ten times. The origin of this receptor is a human donor in good health. This chain joins TRBV3-1 and TRBJ1-2, with D unclear. The specimen was CD4+ T cells, either the whole sample or a sorted fraction (not recorded which). CDR3 nucleotide sequence: TGTGCCAGCAGCAAGCCGGAGGGCAACTATGGCTACACCTTC. Translated, it gives CASSKPEGNYGYTF. Full variable domain (missing parts from reference TRBV3-1 and TRBJ1-2): DTAVSQTPKYLVTQMGNDKSIKCEQNLGHDTMYWYKQDSKKFLKIMFSYNNKELIINETVPNRFSPKSPDKAHLNLHINSLELGDSAVYFCASSKPEGNYGYTFGSGTRLTVV.